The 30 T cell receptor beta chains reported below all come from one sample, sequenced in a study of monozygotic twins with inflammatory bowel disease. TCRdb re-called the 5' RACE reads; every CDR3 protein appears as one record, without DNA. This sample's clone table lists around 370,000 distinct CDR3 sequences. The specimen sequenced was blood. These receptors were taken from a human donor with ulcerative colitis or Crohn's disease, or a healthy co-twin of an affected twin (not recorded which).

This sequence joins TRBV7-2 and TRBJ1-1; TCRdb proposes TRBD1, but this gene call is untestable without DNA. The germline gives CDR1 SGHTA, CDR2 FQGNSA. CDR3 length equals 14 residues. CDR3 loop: CASSLWTGGTEAFF.

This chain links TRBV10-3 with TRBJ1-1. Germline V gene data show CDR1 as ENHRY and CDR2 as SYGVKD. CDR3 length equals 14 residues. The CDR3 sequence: CAISEQQMNTEAFF.

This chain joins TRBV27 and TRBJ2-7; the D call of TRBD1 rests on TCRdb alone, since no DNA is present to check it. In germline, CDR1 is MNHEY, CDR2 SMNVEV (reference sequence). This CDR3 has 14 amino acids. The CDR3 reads CASGPTDRAYEQYF.

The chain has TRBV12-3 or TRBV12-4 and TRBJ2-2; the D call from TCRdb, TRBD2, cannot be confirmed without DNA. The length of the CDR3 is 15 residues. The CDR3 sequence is CASSVYEGPTGELFF.

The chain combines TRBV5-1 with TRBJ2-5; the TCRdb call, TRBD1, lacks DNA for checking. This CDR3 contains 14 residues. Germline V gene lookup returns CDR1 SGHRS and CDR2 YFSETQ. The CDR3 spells CASSRSGTEKTQYF.

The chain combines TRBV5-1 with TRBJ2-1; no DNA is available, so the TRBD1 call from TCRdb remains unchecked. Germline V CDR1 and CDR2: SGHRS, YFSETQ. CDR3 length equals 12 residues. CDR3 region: CASTRSYNEQFF.

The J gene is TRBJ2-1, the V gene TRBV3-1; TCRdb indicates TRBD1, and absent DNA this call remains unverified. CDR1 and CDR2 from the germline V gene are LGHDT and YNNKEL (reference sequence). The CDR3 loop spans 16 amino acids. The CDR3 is CASSPHWAGVYNEQFF.

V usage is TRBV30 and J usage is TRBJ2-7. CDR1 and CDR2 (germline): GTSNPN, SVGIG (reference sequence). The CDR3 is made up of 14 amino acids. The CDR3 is CAWSAGTTLREQYF.

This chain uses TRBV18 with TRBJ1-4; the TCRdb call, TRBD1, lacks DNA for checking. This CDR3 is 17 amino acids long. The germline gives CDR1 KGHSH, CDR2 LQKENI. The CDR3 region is CASSPARQGLTNEKLFF. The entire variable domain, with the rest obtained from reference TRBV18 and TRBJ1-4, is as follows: NAGVMQNPRHLVRRRGQEARLRCSPMKGHSHVYWYRQLPEEGLKFMVYLQKENIIDESGMPKERFSAEFPKEGPSILRIQQVVRGDSAAYFCASSPARQGLTNEKLFFGSGTQLSVL.

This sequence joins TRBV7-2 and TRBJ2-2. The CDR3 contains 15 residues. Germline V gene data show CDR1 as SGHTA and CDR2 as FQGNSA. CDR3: CASSLVSWDTGELFF. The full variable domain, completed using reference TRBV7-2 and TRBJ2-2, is GAGVSQSPSNKVTEKGKDVELRCDPISGHTALYWYRQSLGQGLEFLIYFQGNSAPDKSGLPSDRFSAERTGGSVSTLTIQRTQQEDSAVYLCASSLVSWDTGELFFGEGSRLTVL.

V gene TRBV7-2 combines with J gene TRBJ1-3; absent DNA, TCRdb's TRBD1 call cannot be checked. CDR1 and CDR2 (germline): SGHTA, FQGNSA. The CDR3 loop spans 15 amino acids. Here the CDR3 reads CASSVVGGSGNTIYF.

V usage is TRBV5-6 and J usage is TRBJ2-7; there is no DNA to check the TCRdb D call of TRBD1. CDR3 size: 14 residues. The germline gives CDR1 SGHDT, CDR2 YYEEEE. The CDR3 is CASSGRGSPYEQYF.

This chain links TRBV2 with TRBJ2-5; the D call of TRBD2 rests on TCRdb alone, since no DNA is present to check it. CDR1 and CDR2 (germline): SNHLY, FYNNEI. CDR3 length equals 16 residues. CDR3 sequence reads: CASAPGLNSLAETQYF.

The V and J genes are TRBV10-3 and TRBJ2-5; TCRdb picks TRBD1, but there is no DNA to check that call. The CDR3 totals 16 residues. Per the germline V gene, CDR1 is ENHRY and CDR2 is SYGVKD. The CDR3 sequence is CAISDHLTGIRKTQYF.

The chain's CDR3 is CASSLEGLAEPSRETQYF. The gene calls are TRBV5-1 and TRBJ2-5; TCRdb indicates TRBD2, and absent DNA this call remains unverified. The CDR3 is made up of 18 amino acids. In germline, CDR1 is SGHRS, CDR2 YFSETQ.

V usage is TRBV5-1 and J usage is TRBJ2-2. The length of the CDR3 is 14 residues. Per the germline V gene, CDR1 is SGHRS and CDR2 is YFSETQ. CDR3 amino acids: CASSRQSNTGELFF.

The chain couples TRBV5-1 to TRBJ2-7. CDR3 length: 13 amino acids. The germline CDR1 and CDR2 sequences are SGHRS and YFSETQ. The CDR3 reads CASSLSSPYEQYF.

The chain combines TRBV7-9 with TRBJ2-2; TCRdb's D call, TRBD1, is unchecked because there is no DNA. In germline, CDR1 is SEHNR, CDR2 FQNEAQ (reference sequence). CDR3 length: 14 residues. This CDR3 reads CASTQGSNTGELFF.

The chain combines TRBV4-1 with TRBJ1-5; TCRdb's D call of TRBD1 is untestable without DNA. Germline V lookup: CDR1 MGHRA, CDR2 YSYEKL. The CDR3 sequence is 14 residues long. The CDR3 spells CASSPSGGSQPQHF.

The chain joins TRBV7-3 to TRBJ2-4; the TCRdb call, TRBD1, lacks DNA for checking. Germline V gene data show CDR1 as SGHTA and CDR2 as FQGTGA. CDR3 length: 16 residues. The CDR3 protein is CASSPQGGLAKNIQYF.

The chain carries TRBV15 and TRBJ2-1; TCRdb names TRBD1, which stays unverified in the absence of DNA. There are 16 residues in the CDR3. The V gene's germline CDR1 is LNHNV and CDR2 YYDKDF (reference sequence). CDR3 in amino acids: CATSRTGTGKYNEQFF.

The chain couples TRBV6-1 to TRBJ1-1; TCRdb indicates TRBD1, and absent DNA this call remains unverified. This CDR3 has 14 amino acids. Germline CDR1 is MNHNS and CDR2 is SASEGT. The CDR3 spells CASKRTGDNTEAFF.

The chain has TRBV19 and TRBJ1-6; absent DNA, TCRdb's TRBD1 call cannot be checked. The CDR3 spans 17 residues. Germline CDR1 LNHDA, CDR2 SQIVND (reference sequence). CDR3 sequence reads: CASSIPRASSYNSPLHF.

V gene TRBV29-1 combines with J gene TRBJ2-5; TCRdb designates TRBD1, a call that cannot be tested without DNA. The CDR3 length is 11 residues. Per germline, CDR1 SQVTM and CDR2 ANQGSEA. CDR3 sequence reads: CSVRGEETQYF.

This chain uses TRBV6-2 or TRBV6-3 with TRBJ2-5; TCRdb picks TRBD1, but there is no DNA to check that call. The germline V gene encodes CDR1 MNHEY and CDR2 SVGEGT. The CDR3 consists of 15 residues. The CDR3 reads CASSHPGQYQETQYF.

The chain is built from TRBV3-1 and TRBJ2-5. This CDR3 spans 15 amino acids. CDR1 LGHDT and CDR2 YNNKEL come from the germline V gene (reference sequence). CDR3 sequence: CASSPPFDTQETQYF.

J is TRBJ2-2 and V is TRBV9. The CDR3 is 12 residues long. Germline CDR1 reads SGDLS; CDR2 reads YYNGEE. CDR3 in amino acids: CASSINTGELFF.

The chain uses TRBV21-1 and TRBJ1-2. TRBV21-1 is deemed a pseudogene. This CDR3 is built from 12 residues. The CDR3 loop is CASSSESGGYTF.

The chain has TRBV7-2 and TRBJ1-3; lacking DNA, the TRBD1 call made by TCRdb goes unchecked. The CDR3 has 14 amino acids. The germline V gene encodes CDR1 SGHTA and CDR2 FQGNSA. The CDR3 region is CASSLFQGGNTIYF.

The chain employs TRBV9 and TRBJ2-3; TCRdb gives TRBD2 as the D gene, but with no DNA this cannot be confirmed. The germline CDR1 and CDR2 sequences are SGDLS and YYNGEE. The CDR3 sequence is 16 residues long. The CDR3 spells CASSATSGGRTDTQYF.